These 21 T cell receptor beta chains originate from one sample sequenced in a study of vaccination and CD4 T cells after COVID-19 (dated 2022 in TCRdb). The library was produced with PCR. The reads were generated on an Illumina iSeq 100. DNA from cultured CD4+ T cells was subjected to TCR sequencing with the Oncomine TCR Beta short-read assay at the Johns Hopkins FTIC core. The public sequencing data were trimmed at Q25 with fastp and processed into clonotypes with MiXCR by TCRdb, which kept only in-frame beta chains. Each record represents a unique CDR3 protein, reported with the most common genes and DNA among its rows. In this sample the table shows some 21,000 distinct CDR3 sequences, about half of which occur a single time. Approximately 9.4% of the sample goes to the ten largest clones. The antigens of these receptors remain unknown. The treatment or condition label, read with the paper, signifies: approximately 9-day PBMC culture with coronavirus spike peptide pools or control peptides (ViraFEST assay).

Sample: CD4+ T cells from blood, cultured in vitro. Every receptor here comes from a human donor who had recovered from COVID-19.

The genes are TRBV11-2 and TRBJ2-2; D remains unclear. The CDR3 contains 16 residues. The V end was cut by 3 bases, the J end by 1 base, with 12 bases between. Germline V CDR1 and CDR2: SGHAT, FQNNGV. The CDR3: CASSFQGALNTGELFF. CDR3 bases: TGTGCCAGCAGCTTCCAAGGAGCTTTGAACACCGGGGAGCTGTTTTTT.

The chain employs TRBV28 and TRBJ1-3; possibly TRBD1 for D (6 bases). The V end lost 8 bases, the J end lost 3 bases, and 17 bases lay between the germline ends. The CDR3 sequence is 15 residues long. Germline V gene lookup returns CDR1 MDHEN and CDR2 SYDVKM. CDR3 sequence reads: CASASTGQGGNTIYF. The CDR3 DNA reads TGTGCCAGCGCCTCGACAGGTCAGGGTGGAAACACCATATATTTT.

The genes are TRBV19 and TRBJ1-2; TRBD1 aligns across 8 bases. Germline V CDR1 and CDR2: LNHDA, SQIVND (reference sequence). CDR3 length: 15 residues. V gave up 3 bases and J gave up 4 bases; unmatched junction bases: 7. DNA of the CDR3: TGTGCCAGTAGTATTAATCAGGGGGCAGGCTATGGCTACACCTTC. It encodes CASSINQGAGYGYTF.

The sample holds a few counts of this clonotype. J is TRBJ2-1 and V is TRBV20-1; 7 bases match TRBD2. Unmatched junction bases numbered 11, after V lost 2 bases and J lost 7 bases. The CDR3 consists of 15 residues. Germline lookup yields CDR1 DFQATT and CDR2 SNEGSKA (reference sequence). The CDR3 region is CSARPLRERGNEQFF. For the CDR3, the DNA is TGCAGTGCTAGACCTCTGCGGGAGAGGGGAAATGAGCAGTTCTTC.

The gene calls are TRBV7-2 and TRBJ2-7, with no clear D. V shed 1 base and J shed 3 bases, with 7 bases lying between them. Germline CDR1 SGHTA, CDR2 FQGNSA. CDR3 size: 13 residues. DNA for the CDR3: TGTGCCAGCAGCTTAGAGGCAGACTACGAGCAGTACTTC. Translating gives CASSLEADYEQYF.

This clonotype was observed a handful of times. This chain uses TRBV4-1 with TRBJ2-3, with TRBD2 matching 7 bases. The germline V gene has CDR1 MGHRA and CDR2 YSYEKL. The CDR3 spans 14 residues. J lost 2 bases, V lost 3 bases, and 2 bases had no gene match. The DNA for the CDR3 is TGCGCCAGCAGCCAGGGGGGGTCCACAGATACGCAGTATTTT. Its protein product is CASSQGGSTDTQYF.

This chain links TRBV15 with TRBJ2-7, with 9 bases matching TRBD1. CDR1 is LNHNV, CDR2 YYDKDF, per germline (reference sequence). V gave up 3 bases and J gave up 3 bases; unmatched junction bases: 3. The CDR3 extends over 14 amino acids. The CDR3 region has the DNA TGTGCCACCAGCAGGGGACAGGGATTCTACGAGCAGTACTTC. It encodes CATSRGQGFYEQYF.

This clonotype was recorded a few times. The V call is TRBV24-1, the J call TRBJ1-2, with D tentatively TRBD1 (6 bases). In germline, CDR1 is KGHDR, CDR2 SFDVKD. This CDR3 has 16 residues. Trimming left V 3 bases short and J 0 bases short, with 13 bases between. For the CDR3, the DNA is TGTGCCACCAGTGATCCCCGGACAGAGTCTAACTATGGCTACACCTTC. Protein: CATSDPRTESNYGYTF.

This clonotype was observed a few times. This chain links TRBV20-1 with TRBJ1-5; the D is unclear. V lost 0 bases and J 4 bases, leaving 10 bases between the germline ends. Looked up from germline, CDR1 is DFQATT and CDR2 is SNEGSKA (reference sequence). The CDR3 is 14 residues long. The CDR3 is CSARDMTINQPQHF. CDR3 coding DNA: TGCAGTGCTAGAGATATGACAATTAATCAGCCCCAGCATTTT.

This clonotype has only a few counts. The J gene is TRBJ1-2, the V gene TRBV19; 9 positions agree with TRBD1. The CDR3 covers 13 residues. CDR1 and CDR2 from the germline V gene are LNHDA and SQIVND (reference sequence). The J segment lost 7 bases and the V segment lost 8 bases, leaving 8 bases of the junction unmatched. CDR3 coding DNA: TGTGCCAGTGGAGAGGGGGACAGGGTTGGCTACACCTTC. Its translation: CASGEGDRVGYTF.

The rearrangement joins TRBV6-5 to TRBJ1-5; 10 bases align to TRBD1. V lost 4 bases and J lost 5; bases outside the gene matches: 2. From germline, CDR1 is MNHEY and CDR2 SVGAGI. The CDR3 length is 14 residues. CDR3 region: CASSLDRGDQPQHF. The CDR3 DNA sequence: TGTGCCAGCAGTTTGGACAGGGGGGATCAGCCCCAGCATTTT.

CDR3 coding DNA: TGTGCCAGCAGTCGGGACAGGGAAGGGACCCAGTACTTC. Translated, it gives CASSRDREGTQYF. The V call is TRBV5-4, the J call TRBJ2-5; 9 nucleotides match TRBD1. Germline lookup yields CDR1 SGHNT and CDR2 YYREEE (reference sequence). With V trimmed by 5 bases and J by 7 bases, 6 bases remained unmatched. This CDR3 comprises 13 residues.

The CDR3 coding sequence is TGCGCCAGCAGGGGATGGACAGTCAATCAGCCCCAGCATTTT. Translation gives CASRGWTVNQPQHF. The J gene is TRBJ1-5, the V gene TRBV10-1, with D possibly being TRBD1 (6 bases). The CDR3 length is 14 residues. Germline V gene lookup returns CDR1 WNHNN and CDR2 SYGVQD (reference sequence). The ends were cut back, 6 bases at V and 3 bases at J, with 12 bases in the middle.

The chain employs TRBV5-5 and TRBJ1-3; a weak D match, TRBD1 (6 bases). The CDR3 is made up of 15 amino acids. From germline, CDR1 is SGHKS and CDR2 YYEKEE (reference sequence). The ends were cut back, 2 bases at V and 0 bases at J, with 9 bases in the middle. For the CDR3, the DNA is TGTGCCAGCAGCTTACCGGGGGCCTCTGGAAACACCATATATTTT. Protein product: CASSLPGASGNTIYF.

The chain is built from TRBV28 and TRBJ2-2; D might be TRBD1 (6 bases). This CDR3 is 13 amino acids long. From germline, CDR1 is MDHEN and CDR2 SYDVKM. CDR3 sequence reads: CAAYRESTGELFF. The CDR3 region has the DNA TGTGCAGCGTACAGGGAGAGCACCGGGGAGCTGTTTTTT.

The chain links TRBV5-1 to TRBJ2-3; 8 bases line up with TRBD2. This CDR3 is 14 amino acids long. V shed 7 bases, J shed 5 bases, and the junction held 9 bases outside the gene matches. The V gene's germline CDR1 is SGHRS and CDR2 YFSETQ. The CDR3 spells CASWPGLEVDTQYF. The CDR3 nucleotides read TGCGCCAGCTGGCCGGGACTAGAGGTAGATACGCAGTATTTT.

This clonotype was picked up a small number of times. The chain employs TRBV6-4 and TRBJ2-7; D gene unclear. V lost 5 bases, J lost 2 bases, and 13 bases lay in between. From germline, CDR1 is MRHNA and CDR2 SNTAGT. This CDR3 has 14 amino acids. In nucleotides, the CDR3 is TGTGCCAGCAGTTCTATTTCCAATCCCTACGAGCAGTACTTC. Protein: CASSSISNPYEQYF.

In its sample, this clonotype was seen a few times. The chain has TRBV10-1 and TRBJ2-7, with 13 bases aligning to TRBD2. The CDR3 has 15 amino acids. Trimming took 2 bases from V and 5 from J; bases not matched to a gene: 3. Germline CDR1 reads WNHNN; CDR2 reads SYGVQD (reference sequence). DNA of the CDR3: TGCGCCAGCAGTGAGAGACTAGCGGGAGGTGACGAGCAGTACTTC. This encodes CASSERLAGGDEQYF.

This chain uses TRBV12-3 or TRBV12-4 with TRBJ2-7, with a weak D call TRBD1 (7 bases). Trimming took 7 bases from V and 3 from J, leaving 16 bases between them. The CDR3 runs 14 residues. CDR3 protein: CASTSTGTYYEQYF. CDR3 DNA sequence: TGTGCCAGCACCTCGACAGGGACTTACTACGAGCAGTACTTC.

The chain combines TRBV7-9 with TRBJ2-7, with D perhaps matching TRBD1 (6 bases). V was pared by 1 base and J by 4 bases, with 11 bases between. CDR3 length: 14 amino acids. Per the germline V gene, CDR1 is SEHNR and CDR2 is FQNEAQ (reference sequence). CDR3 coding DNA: TGTGCCAGCAGCTTAGGGACAGTGGGATACGAGCAGTACTTC. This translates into CASSLGTVGYEQYF.

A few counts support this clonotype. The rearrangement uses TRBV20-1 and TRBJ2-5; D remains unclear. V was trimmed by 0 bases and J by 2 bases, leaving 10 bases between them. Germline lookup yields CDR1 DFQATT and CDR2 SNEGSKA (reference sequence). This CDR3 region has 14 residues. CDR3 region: CSARDGNRQETQYF. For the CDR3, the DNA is TGCAGTGCTAGAGATGGAAACAGACAAGAGACCCAGTACTTC.